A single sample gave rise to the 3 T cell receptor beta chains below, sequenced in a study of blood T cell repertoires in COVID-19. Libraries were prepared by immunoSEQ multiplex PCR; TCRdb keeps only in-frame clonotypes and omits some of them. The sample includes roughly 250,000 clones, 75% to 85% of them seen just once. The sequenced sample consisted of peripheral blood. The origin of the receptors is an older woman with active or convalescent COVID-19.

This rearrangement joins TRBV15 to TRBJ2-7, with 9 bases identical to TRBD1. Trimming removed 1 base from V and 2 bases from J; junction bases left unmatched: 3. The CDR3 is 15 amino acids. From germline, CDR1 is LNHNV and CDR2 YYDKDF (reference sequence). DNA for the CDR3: TGTGCCACCAGCAGAGGGACAGGGGCGGCCTACGAGCAGTACTTC. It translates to CATSRGTGAAYEQYF.

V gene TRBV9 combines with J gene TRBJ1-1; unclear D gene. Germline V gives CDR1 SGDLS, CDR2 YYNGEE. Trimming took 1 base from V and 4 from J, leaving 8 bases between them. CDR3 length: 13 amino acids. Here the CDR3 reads CASSVPPSTEAFF. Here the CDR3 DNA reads TGTGCCAGCAGCGTACCCCCGAGCACTGAAGCTTTCTTT.

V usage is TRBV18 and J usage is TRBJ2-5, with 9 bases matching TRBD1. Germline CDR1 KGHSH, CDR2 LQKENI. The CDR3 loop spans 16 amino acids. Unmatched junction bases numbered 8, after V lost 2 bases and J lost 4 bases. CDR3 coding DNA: TGTGCCAGCTCACCAACACAGGGGGCCTTAGGAGAGACCCAGTACTTC. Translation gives CASSPTQGALGETQYF.